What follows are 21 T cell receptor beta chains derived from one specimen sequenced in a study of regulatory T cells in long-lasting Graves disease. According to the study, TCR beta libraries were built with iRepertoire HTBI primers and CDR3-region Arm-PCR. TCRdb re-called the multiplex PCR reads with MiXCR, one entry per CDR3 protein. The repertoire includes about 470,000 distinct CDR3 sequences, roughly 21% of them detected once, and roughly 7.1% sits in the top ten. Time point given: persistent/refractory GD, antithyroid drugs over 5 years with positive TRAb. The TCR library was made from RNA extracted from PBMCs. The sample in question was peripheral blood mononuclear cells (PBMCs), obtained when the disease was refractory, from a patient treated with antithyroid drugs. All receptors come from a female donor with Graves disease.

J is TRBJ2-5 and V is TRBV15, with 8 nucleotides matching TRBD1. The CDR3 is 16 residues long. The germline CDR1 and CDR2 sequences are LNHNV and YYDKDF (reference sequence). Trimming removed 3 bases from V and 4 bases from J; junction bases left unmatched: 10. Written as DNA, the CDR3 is TGTGCCACCAGCAGGGGAACTCAGACAGGGGCAGAGACCCAGTACTTC. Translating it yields CATSRGTQTGAETQYF.

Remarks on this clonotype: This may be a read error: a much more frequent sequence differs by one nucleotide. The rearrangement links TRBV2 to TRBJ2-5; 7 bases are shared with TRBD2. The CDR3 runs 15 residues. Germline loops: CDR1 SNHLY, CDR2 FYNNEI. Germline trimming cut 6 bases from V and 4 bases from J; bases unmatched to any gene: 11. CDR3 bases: TGTGCCAGCAGGACGGCGGGGGTCTTCCGAGAGACCCAGTACTTC. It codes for CASRTAGVFRETQYF.

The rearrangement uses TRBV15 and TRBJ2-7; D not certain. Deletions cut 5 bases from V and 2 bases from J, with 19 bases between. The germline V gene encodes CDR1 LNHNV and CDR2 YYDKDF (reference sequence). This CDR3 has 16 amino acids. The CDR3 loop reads CATSGPLETNPYEQYF. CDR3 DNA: TGTGCCACCAGCGGGCCCTTAGAGACCAATCCCTACGAGCAGTACTTC.

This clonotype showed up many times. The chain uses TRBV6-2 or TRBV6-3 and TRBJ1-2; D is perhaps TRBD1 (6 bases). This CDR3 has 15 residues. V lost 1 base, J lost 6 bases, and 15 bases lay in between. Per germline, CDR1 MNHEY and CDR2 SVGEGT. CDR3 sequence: CASSYLTYPGDGYTF. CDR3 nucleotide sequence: TGTGCCAGCAGTTACTTGACCTACCCAGGGGATGGCTACACCTTC.

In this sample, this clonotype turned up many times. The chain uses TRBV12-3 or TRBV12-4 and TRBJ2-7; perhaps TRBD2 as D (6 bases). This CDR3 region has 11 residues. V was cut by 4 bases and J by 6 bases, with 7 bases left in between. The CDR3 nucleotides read TGTGCCAGCAGTTGGGGAGGCGAGCAGTACTTC. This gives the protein CASSWGGEQYF.

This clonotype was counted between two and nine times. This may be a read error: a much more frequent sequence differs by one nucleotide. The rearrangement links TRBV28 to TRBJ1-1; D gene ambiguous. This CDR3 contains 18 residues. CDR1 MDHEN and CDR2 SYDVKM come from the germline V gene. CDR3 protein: CTSSLSGPFSPRNTEAFF. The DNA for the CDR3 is TGTACCAGCAGTTTAAGTGGCCCATTCTCCCCAAGGAACACTGAAGCTTTCTTT.

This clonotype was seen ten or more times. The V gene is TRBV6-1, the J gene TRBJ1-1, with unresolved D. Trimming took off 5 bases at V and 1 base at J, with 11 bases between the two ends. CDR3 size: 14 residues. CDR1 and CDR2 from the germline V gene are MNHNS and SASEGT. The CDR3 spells CASSPRTGNTEAFF. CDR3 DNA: TGTGCCAGCAGTCCCCGGACCGGGAACACTGAAGCTTTCTTT.

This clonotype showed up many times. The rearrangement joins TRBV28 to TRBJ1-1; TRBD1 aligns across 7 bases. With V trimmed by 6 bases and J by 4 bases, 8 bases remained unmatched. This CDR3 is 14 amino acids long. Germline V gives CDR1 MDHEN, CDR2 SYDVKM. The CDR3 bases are TGTGCCAGCAGGATACCCGACAGGGCCACTGAAGCTTTCTTT. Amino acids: CASRIPDRATEAFF.

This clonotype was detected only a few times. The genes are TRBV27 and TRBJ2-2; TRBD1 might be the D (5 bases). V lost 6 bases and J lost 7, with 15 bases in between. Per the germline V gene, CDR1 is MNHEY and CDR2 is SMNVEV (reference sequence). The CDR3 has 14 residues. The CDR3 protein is CASRQLPGIGELFF. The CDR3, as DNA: TGTGCCAGCAGACAATTACCAGGGATCGGGGAGCTGTTTTTT.

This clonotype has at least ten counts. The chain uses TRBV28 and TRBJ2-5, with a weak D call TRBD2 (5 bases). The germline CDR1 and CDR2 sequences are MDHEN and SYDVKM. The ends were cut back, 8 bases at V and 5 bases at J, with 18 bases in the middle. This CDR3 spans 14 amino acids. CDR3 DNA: TGTGCCAGCTATGCTTTCGGGGAAGCTGAGACCCAGTACTTC. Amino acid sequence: CASYAFGEAETQYF.

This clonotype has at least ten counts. The CDR3 nucleotides are TGTGCCAGCAGTTCCCTCTATTTTCCCTACGAGCAGTACTTC. This codes for CASSSLYFPYEQYF. The rearrangement uses TRBV27 and TRBJ2-7; the D is unclear. The V end lost 4 bases, the J end lost 2 bases, and 12 bases lay between the germline ends. The V gene's germline CDR1 is MNHEY and CDR2 SMNVEV (reference sequence). This CDR3 is built from 14 residues.

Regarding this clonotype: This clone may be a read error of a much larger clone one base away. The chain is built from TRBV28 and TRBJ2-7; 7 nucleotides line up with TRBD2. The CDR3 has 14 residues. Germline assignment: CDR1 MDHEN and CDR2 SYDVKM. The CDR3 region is CACSLSGESYEQYF. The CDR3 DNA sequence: TGTGCCTGCAGCCTGAGCGGGGAGAGCTACGAGCAGTACTTC.

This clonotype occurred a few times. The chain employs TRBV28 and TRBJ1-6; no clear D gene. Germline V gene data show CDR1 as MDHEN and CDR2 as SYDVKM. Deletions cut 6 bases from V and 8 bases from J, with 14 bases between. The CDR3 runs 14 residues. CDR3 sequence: CASSGLAYDSPLHF. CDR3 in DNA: TGTGCCAGCAGCGGTTTAGCGTACGATTCACCCCTCCACTTT. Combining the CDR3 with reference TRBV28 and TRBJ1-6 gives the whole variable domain DVKVTQSSRYLVKRTGEKVFLECVQDMDHENMFWYRQDPGLGLRLIYFSYDVKMKEKGDIPEGYSVSREKKERFSLILESASTNQTSMYLCASSGLAYDSPLHFGNGTRLTVT.

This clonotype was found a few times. The CDR3: CASSFPGEGEQYF. The CDR3 DNA is TGTGCCAGCAGCTTCCCGGGGGAGGGCGAGCAGTACTTC. This sequence joins TRBV5-4 and TRBJ2-7; 7 bases are a match to TRBD2. The V gene end was trimmed by 2 bases and the J gene end by 6 bases; junction bases not matched to a gene: 5. In germline, CDR1 is SGHNT, CDR2 YYREEE (reference sequence). The CDR3 contains 13 residues. The entire variable domain, with the rest obtained from reference TRBV5-4 and TRBJ2-7, is as follows: ETGVTQSPTHLIKTRGQQVTLRCSSQSGHNTVSWYQQALGQGPQFIFQYYREEENGRGNFPPRFSGLQFPNYSSELNVNALELDDSALYLCASSFPGEGEQYFGPGTRLTVT.

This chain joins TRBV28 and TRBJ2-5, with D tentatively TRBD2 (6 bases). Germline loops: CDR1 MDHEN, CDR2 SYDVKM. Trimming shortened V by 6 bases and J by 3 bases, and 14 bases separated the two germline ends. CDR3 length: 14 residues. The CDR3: CASSSLGGKETQYF. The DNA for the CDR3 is TGTGCCAGCAGCTCACTTGGGGGGAAAGAGACCCAGTACTTC.

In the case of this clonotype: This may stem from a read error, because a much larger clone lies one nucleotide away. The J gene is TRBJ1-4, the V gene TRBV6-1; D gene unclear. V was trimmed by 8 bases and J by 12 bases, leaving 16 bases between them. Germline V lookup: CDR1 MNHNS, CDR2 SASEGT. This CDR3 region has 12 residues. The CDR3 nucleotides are TGTGCCAGCGGGGAACAAGGAGAAGAACTGTTTTTT. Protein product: CASGEQGEELFF.

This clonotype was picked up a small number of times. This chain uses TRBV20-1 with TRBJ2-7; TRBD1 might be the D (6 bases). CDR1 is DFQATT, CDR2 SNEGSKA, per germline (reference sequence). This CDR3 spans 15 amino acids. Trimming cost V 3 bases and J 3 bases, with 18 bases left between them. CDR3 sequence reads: CSASGGALGLYEQYF. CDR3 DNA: TGCAGTGCTAGTGGGGGCGCACTCGGGCTCTACGAGCAGTACTTC.

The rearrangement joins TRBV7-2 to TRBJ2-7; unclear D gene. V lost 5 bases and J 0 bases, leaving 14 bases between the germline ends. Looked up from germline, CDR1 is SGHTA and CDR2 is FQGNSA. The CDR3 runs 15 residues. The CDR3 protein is CASSELPANSYEQYF. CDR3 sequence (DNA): TGTGCCAGCAGCGAATTGCCGGCTAACTCCTACGAGCAGTACTTC.

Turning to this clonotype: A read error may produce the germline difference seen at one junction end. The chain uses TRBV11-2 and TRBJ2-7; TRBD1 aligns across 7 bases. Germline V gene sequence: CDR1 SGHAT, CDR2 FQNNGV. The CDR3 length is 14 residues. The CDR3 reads CAGSPPQGAYEQYF. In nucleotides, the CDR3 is TGTGCCGGCAGCCCACCGCAGGGGGCCTACGAGCAGTACTTC.

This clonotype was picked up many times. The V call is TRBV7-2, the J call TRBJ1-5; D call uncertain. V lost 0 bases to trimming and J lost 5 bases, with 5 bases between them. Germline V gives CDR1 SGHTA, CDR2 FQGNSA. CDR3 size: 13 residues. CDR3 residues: CASSLAGYQPQHF. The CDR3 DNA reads TGTGCCAGCAGCTTAGCAGGGTATCAGCCCCAGCATTTT.

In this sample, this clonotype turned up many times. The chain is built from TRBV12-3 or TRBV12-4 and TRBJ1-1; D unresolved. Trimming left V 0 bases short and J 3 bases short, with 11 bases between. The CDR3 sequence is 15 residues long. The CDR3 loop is CASSLARGEYTEAFF. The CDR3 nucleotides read TGTGCCAGCAGTTTAGCCCGCGGGGAGTACACTGAAGCTTTCTTT.